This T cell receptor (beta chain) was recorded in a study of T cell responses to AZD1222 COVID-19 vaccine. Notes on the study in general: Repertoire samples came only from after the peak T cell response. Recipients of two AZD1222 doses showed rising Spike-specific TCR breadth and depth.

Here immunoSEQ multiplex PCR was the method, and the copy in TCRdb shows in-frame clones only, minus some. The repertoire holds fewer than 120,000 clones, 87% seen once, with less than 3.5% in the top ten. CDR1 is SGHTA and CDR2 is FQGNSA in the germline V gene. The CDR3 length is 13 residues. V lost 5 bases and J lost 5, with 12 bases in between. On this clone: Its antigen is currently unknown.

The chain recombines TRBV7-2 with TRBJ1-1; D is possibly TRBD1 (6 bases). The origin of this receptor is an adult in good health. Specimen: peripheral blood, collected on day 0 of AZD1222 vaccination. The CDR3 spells CASSIQQGTEAFF. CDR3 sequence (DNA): TGTGCCAGCAGCATACAACAGGGAACTGAAGCTTTCTTT.